Below, 29 T cell receptor beta chains from the same sample are listed, as sequenced in a study of CD8+CD57+ T cells in acquired aplastic anemia. All sequencing subjects had displayed CD8+CD57+ cell expansion on flow cytometry. The use of genomic DNA as template underpinned the TCR beta VDJ and CDR3 profiling. TCRdb fed the reads into MiXCR, producing one record per CDR3 protein. The sample gives 150,000 or so distinct CDR3 sequences, around 50% of which show up once; more than 0.95% is in the top ten. Sequenced sample: sorted CD4+, CD8+, or CD8+CD57+ T cells (not recorded which) from PBMCs. These TCRs come from a human donor with aplastic anemia.

V is TRBV28 and J is TRBJ2-5, with 9 bases that match TRBD1. Per germline, CDR1 MDHEN and CDR2 SYDVKM. The V gene end was trimmed by 4 bases and the J gene end by 5 bases; junction bases not matched to a gene: 8. CDR3 length: 15 amino acids. CDR3 DNA: TGTGCCAGCAGTTACCTAGACAGGGGGAGGGAGACCCAGTACTTC. This encodes CASSYLDRGRETQYF.

This clonotype was observed many times. The chain uses TRBV5-8 and TRBJ2-7; tentatively, D is TRBD2 (6 bases). Germline lookup yields CDR1 SGHTS and CDR2 YDEGEE. Trimming removed 3 bases from V and 3 bases from J, with 16 bases in between. The CDR3 has 15 amino acids. This CDR3 reads CASSWLFRGYYEQYF. CDR3 in DNA: TGTGCCAGCAGCTGGCTCTTTCGGGGGTACTACGAGCAGTACTTC.

The chain combines TRBV15 with TRBJ2-1; unclear D gene. V was shortened by 1 base and J by 0 bases, with 13 bases between the two germline ends. CDR3 length equals 17 residues. Germline CDR1 LNHNV, CDR2 YYDKDF (reference sequence). The CDR3 is CATSRAQDTSSYNEQFF. In DNA, the CDR3 is TGTGCCACCAGCAGAGCGCAAGACACGAGCTCCTACAATGAGCAGTTCTTC.

In this sample, this clonotype turned up many times. The chain is built from TRBV12-3 or TRBV12-4 and TRBJ1-6; possible D gene TRBD1, 5 bases. The CDR3 has 14 residues. Deletions cut 6 bases from V and 6 bases from J, with 12 bases between. CDR3 bases: TGTGCCAGCAGCCAGGGACTTCCTAATTCACCCCTCCACTTT. It is translated as CASSQGLPNSPLHF.

The chain couples TRBV10-3 to TRBJ2-3; 11 positions agree with TRBD2. V dropped 10 bases and J dropped 0; count of bases not matched to a gene: 6. Germline V CDR1 and CDR2: ENHRY, SYGVKD. CDR3 length: 15 amino acids. CDR3 amino acids: CATRGTSGSTDTQYF. The CDR3 nucleotides are TGTGCCACGAGAGGGACTAGCGGAAGCACAGATACGCAGTATTTT.

This rearrangement joins TRBV20-1 to TRBJ2-5; 7 bases agree with TRBD2. The J segment lost 5 bases and the V segment lost 5 bases, leaving 11 bases of the junction unmatched. Germline lookup yields CDR1 DFQATT and CDR2 SNEGSKA (reference sequence). The CDR3 is 14 amino acids. In nucleotides, the CDR3 is TGCAGTGCTCTGACGCGGGGAGGGGCGGAGACCCAGTACTTC. Translated: CSALTRGGAETQYF.

The chain joins TRBV12-3 or TRBV12-4 to TRBJ2-1, with D unclear. Trimming pared 6 bases from V and 2 bases from J, leaving 14 bases between. The length of the CDR3 is 15 residues. In DNA, the CDR3 is TGTGCCAGCAGCCCCTTCGGAGATGCCTACAATGAGCAGTTCTTC. Translated: CASSPFGDAYNEQFF.

V is TRBV19 and J is TRBJ1-4; no definite D call. V was cut by 6 bases and J by 5 bases, with 13 bases left in between. This CDR3 comprises 14 residues. CDR1 is LNHDA, CDR2 SQIVND, per germline (reference sequence). The CDR3 DNA reads as TGTGCCAGTAGGGCTGGAAATTTGAATGAAAAACTGTTTTTT. Protein: CASRAGNLNEKLFF.

This rearrangement joins TRBV7-2 to TRBJ1-1; D is unresolved. Germline CDR1 reads SGHTA; CDR2 reads FQGNSA. The CDR3 contains 14 residues. V was trimmed by 6 bases and J by 0 bases, leaving 11 bases between them. The CDR3 DNA reads as TGTGCCAGCAGTCCGACTCAGGTGAACACTGAAGCTTTCTTT. Translating it yields CASSPTQVNTEAFF.

CDR3 DNA: TGTGCTAGTGGTTTGGTACTTAGGGAGTTAGTTCCCCAGCAGTACTTC. Its protein is CASGLVLRELVPQQYF. The chain recombines TRBV12-5 with TRBJ2-7; tentative D call: TRBD2 (5 bases). This CDR3 contains 16 residues. The V and J ends lost 0 bases and 8 bases respectively, with 20 bases between them. In germline, CDR1 is LGHNT, CDR2 FRNRAP.

As regards this clonotype: One end of the junction fails to match germline, which may point to a read error. The rearrangement joins TRBV15 to TRBJ1-2; D perhaps matches TRBD1 (5 bases). This CDR3 comprises 15 residues. The germline V gene encodes CDR1 LNHNV and CDR2 YYDKDF (reference sequence). For the CDR3, the DNA is TGTGTCACCAACCTTGAACCGACAGATTTCTATGGCTACACCTTC. This translates into CVTNLEPTDFYGYTF.

The chain joins TRBV15 to TRBJ1-4; maybe TRBD1 (5 bases). Per the germline V gene, CDR1 is LNHNV and CDR2 is YYDKDF (reference sequence). The CDR3 consists of 15 residues. Trimming removed 0 bases at V and 0 bases at J, with 5 bases between. The CDR3 region is CATSRDRATNEKLFF. The CDR3 DNA reads as TGTGCCACCAGCAGAGACAGGGCAACTAATGAAAAACTGTTTTTT.

This clonotype came up many times. The rearrangement links TRBV9 to TRBJ2-5; D is perhaps TRBD1 or TRBD2 (6 bases each). V was trimmed by 6 bases and J by 2 bases, leaving 17 bases between them. The CDR3 contains 15 residues. Germline CDR1 and CDR2: SGDLS and YYNGEE. The CDR3 spells CASTQRGDKQETQYF. The CDR3 DNA reads as TGTGCCAGCACCCAGAGGGGGGACAAACAAGAGACCCAGTACTTC.

The chain employs TRBV5-6 and TRBJ1-5, with 8 bases fitting TRBD1. V trimming: 4 bases; J trimming: 6 bases; junction bases outside the gene matches: 3. The V gene's germline CDR1 is SGHDT and CDR2 YYEEEE. The CDR3 extends over 13 amino acids. This chain's CDR3 is CASSETGVQPQHF. For the CDR3, the DNA is TGTGCCAGCAGCGAGACAGGGGTTCAGCCCCAGCATTTT. Together with reference TRBV5-6 and TRBJ1-5, the CDR3 gives the full variable domain: DAGVTQSPTHLIKTRGQQVTLRCSPKSGHDTVSWYQQALGQGPQFIFQYYEEEERQRGNFPDRFSGHQFPNYSSELNVNALLLGDSALYLCASSETGVQPQHFGDGTRLSIL.

This rearrangement joins TRBV5-6 to TRBJ2-1; TRBD1 might be the D (6 bases). The ends were cut back, 3 bases at V and 2 bases at J, with 9 bases in the middle. The CDR3 covers 14 residues. Per the germline V gene, CDR1 is SGHDT and CDR2 is YYEEEE. The CDR3 loop reads CASSYGQPYNEQFF. The DNA for the CDR3 is TGTGCCAGCAGCTACGGACAGCCCTACAATGAGCAGTTCTTC.

This clonotype came up many times. This sequence joins TRBV5-4 and TRBJ1-6; D is unresolved. The CDR3 is made up of 17 amino acids. Germline CDR1 reads SGHNT; CDR2 reads YYREEE (reference sequence). V was cut by 0 bases and J by 4 bases, with 14 bases left in between. The CDR3 DNA is TGTGCCAGCAGCTTGGGGCCTCTGGGGTTTTATAATTCACCCCTCCACTTT. Protein product: CASSLGPLGFYNSPLHF.

This clonotype was counted at least ten times. This chain uses TRBV7-9 with TRBJ2-7, with TRBD1 identical over 8 bases. The V segment lost 2 bases and the J segment 2 bases; nucleotides outside the gene matches: 8. This CDR3 is 16 amino acids long. Germline-derived CDR1 and CDR2 are SEHNR and FQNEAQ (reference sequence). In DNA, the CDR3 is TGTGCCAGCAGCTTACTGGACAGGGAGTTAACCTACGAGCAGTACTTC. Encoded protein: CASSLLDRELTYEQYF.

V is TRBV24-1 and J is TRBJ1-5; D ambiguous. The V gene's germline CDR1 is KGHDR and CDR2 SFDVKD. The V end lost 6 bases, the J end lost 0 bases, and 8 bases lay between the germline ends. This CDR3 is 14 amino acids long. The CDR3 reads CATSSSNSNQPQHF. CDR3 coding DNA: TGTGCCACCAGTTCGTCTAATAGCAATCAGCCCCAGCATTTT.

A note on this clonotype: The junction shows a germline mismatch at one end, possibly a read error. This rearrangement joins TRBV24-1 to TRBJ1-3; weak D call: TRBD1 (5 bases). Germline-derived CDR1 and CDR2 are KGHDR and SFDVKD. This CDR3 has 12 amino acids. CDR3 in amino acids: CATRDWVDTIYF. As DNA, the CDR3 is TGCGCCACCAGGGACTGGGTGGACACCATATATTTT.

This clonotype was counted ten times or more. The rearrangement uses TRBV20-1 and TRBJ2-5; 8 bases align to TRBD2. This CDR3 contains 13 residues. J was trimmed by 5 bases and V by 3 bases; bases with no gene match: 5. Per the germline V gene, CDR1 is DFQATT and CDR2 is SNEGSKA (reference sequence). CDR3 loop: CSARLGGAETQYF. The CDR3 DNA reads TGCAGTGCTAGGCTCGGGGGGGCCGAGACCCAGTACTTC.

Ten or more counts support this clonotype. The CDR3 sequence: CSASNRATTDTQYF. The DNA for the CDR3 is TGCAGTGCTAGTAACAGGGCAACCACAGATACGCAGTATTTT. V gene TRBV20-1 combines with J gene TRBJ2-3; D is possibly TRBD1 (6 bases). The CDR3 consists of 14 residues. Trimming took off 3 bases at V and 2 bases at J, with 12 bases between the two ends. CDR1 is DFQATT, CDR2 SNEGSKA, per germline (reference sequence).

For this clonotype: This may stem from a read error, because a much larger clone lies one nucleotide away. The chain carries TRBV10-3 and TRBJ1-2; perhaps TRBD1 as D (6 bases). The germline V gene encodes CDR1 ENHRY and CDR2 SYGVKD. CDR3 size: 14 residues. The V end lost 3 bases, the J end lost 5 bases, and 13 bases lay between the germline ends. The CDR3 loop reads CAISEVRGPYGYTF. The CDR3 DNA is TGTGCCATCAGTGAAGTCAGGGGACCTTATGGCTACACCTTC.

This clonotype was observed many times. CDR3 coding DNA: TGCAGCGCCTCTCTGGACGACGGCTACACCTTC. As protein: CSASLDDGYTF. This chain connects TRBV20-1 to TRBJ1-2, with no clear D. The CDR3 totals 11 residues. Germline assignment: CDR1 DFQATT and CDR2 SNEGSKA (reference sequence).

The table lists this clonotype with many counts. The chain recombines TRBV2 with TRBJ1-6; 8 bases fit TRBD1. Germline V gives CDR1 SNHLY, CDR2 FYNNEI. V shed 10 bases, J shed 7 bases, and the junction held 12 bases outside the gene matches. This CDR3 region has 15 residues. The CDR3 reads CATRAGTGRNSPLHF. CDR3 DNA: TGTGCCACCAGAGCGGGGACAGGAAGAAATTCACCCCTCCACTTT.

This clonotype was recorded at least ten times. DNA of the CDR3: TGTGCCAGTAGTGAGGAACAGGGTTTTTCACCCCTCCACTTT. Encoded protein: CASSEEQGFSPLHF. The gene calls are TRBV19 and TRBJ1-6, with D tentatively TRBD1 (6 bases). V gave up 5 bases and J gave up 9 bases, with 14 bases separating them. This CDR3 contains 14 residues. Germline values: CDR1 LNHDA, CDR2 SQIVND (reference sequence).

For this clonotype: A read error is possible here, since a much larger clone lies one base away. This chain joins TRBV6-1 and TRBJ2-5; 10 bases fit TRBD2. The CDR3 runs to 14 residues. V lost 6 bases and J lost 8; bases outside the gene matches: 9. Germline CDR1 MNHNS, CDR2 SASEGT. CDR3 amino acids: CASSSGGARDTQYF. In DNA, the CDR3 is TGTGCCAGCAGCAGCGGGGGGGCTCGGGACACCCAGTACTTC.

This clonotype was observed at least ten times. The V gene is TRBV15, the J gene TRBJ2-7, with TRBD1 matching 10 bases. The CDR3 consists of 16 residues. The V and J ends lost 2 bases and 2 bases, in that order; junction bases with no gene match: 6. Germline V gene data show CDR1 as LNHNV and CDR2 as YYDKDF (reference sequence). The CDR3 spells CATSRMGDRGAYEQYF. The DNA of the CDR3 is TGTGCCACCAGCAGAATGGGGGACAGGGGTGCCTACGAGCAGTACTTC.

As to this clonotype: This may arise from a read error, as a much more abundant clone is one base away. The chain has TRBV14 and TRBJ1-2; D is unclear. The CDR3 extends over 13 amino acids. Germline V CDR1 and CDR2: SGHDN, FVKESK. CDR3 nucleotides: TGTGCCAGCAGCCAAGATTTGGATTCTTATTCTTGCTTC. Amino acid sequence: CASSQDLDSYSCF.

This clonotype was detected many times. The chain carries TRBV24-1 and TRBJ2-5; 10 nucleotides agree with TRBD2. The CDR3 has 15 residues. Germline V gene data show CDR1 as KGHDR and CDR2 as SFDVKD. V was clipped by 4 bases and J by 3 bases; unmatched bases: 4. In nucleotides, the CDR3 is TGTGCCACCAGTGACCGTAGCGGGGGGAAAGAGACCCAGTACTTC. Encoded protein: CATSDRSGGKETQYF.